This T cell receptor beta chain was sequenced in a study of T cell repertoires in cytomegalovirus infection. The CDR3 totals 14 residues. The V and J ends lost 6 bases and 0 bases respectively, with 15 bases between them. In germline, CDR1 is SQVTM, CDR2 ANQGSEA. TCRdb recomputed calls from the reads with MiXCR, one row per CDR3 protein. The data show about 300,000 distinct CDR3 sequences, with roughly 25% seen just once and about 15% held by the top ten. Specimen: PBMCs. The sequence was collected from a human donor in good health (CMV status not recorded). Some clones in this sample may be carry-over from other donors' samples. The chain uses TRBV29-1 and TRBJ2-7; D perhaps matches TRBD2 (6 bases). The CDR3 spells CSVPIGGLSYEQYF. CDR3 in DNA: TGCAGCGTCCCCATCGGGGGACTCTCCTACGAGCAGTACTTC.